The rows below give T cell receptor beta chains drawn from one sample of a study of blood T cell repertoires in COVID-19. Clones were read by immunoSEQ multiplex PCR, and TCRdb kept only the in-frame ones, dropping some. Of a few hundred thousand clones listed, more than 70% were seen once; the top ten hold approximately 2.5%. Sequencing was performed on PBMCs or T cells enriched from blood (not recorded which). The source is a woman in her 40s with acute COVID-19. The CDR3 runs from the conserved cysteine through the conserved F or W. The D gene is left open where the match is weak. Not every row has a clone size; where given, it reads once, few, many or a size class.

j_call clone_size d_call v_call cdr3_aa cdr3_nt
TRBJ1-3 . . TRBV9 CASSPIRGSGNTIYF TGTGCCAGCAGCCCCATCAGGGGCTCTGGAAACACCATATATTTT
TRBJ1-1 . . TRBV19 CASSPSTGNTEAFF TGTGCCAGTAGTCCGTCAACAGGGAACACTGAAGCTTTCTTT
TRBJ1-2 once TRBD1 TRBV20-1 CSASNPRGLGYGYTF TGCAGTGCTAGTAACCCCAGGGGGCTCGGCTATGGCTACACCTTC
TRBJ2-2 . TRBD2 TRBV10-3 CAISETKNGRGNTGELFF TGTGCCATCAGTGAGACAAAGAACGGGAGGGGGAACACCGGGGAGCTGTTTTTT
TRBJ1-2 once . TRBV19 CASNPLGLYGYTF TGTGCCAGTAACCCCCTTGGGCTCTATGGCTACACCTTC
TRBJ1-4 few . TRBV4-1 CASSPFNGVLERLFF TGCGCCAGCAGCCCTTTTAACGGGGTCCTGGAGAGACTGTTTTTT
TRBJ2-4 . . TRBV29-1 CSVASGAKNIQYF TGCAGCGTCGCGTCGGGAGCCAAAAACATTCAGTACTTC
TRBJ2-1 . TRBD2 TRBV6-4 CASSSGGAGNEQFF TGTGCCAGCAGTAGCGGGGGGGCCGGCAATGAGCAGTTCTTC
TRBJ1-2 once TRBD1 TRBV6-1 CASSEATGSGYTF TGTGCCAGCAGTGAAGCGACAGGGAGTGGCTACACCTTC
TRBJ2-4 . TRBD1 TRBV24-1 CATSEGGTIQYF TGTGCCACCAGTGAAGGGGGCACCATTCAGTACTTC
TRBJ1-3 . . TRBV3-1/TRBV3-2 CASSQVLGDNTIYF TGTGCCAGCAGCCAAGTCCTAGGAGATAACACCATATATTTT
TRBJ1-2 . TRBD1 TRBV29-1 CSVEGQGAWGYTF TGCAGCGTTGAGGGACAGGGGGCGTGGGGCTACACCTTC
TRBJ1-6 many . TRBV5-1 CASSRAGGNSPLHF TGCGCCAGCAGCCGGGCTGGGGGGAATTCACCCCTCCACTTT
TRBJ1-1 . TRBD1 TRBV7-9 CASRLGTGVNTEAFF TGTGCCAGCAGATTAGGGACAGGGGTGAACACTGAAGCTTTCTTT
TRBJ1-2 few . TRBV25-1 CASSAGRYGYTF TGTGCCAGCAGTGCGGGGAGGTATGGCTACACCTTC
TRBJ2-1 . . TRBV11-2 CASSLVGRGHNEQFF TGTGCCAGCAGCTTAGTAGGGCGGGGGCACAATGAGCAGTTCTTC
TRBJ2-5 . . TRBV7-9 CASSPSGVSGETQYF TGTGCCAGCAGCCCAAGTGGGGTCTCAGGGGAGACCCAGTACTTC
TRBJ2-2 . TRBD1 TRBV24-1 CATSVSGVGRGLNTGELFF TGTGCCACCAGTGTCTCCGGAGTGGGCAGGGGGCTGAACACCGGGGAGCTGTTTTTT
TRBJ2-3 few . TRBV7-8 CASSSQSSTDTQYF TGTGCCAGCAGCTCACAGTCTAGCACAGATACGCAGTATTTT
TRBJ1-5 . . TRBV4-1 CASSRGPNGNQPQHF TGCGCCAGCAGCCGGGGGCCCAACGGCAATCAGCCCCAGCATTTT
TRBJ1-2 . TRBD1 TRBV7-2 CASSLGRTGRAGRYTF TGTGCCAGCAGCTTAGGAAGGACAGGCAGGGCTGGACGCTACACCTTC
TRBJ2-2 few . TRBV30 CAWDAAYNLIYTGELFF TGTGCCTGGGACGCCGCCTATAACTTGATATACACCGGGGAGCTGTTTTTT
TRBJ2-3 . TRBD1 TRBV18 CASSPQDRGIGTQYF TGTGCCAGCTCACCACAGGACAGGGGGATCGGTACGCAGTATTTT
TRBJ2-2 . . TRBV7-9 CASSLVEGGELFF TGTGCCAGCAGCTTAGTGGAGGGCGGGGAGCTGTTTTTT
TRBJ1-5 . . TRBV19 CASSEEELPGGNQPQHF TGTGCCAGTAGTGAGGAGGAGCTGCCTGGTGGCAATCAGCCCCAGCATTTT
TRBJ1-2 . . TRBV29-1 CSLRPPGSLSGYTF TGCAGCCTGAGGCCCCCGGGTTCCTTAAGTGGCTACACCTTC
TRBJ1-2 . . TRBV6-5 CVARRPNYGYTF TGCGTCGCACGGAGGCCAAACTATGGCTACACCTTC
TRBJ1-5 few . TRBV19 CASSIVLGQPQHF TGTGCCAGTAGTATAGTGCTTGGCCAGCCCCAGCATTTT
TRBJ1-6 . . TRBV12-5 CASVLGEVGNSPLHF TGTGCTAGTGTCCTGGGGGAGGTCGGTAATTCACCCCTCCACTTT